These T cell receptor beta chains were read from a single sample in a study of cytotoxic CD8 clonotypes in ibrutinib-treated CLL. Some clones are missing from TCRdb's copy, which holds only in-frame ones; the method was immunoSEQ multiplex PCR. Of 90,000 to 150,000 clones listed, roughly 60% are singletons. Source: PBMCs, taken after 24 months of ibrutinib treatment. These receptors all stem from a human donor with chronic lymphocytic leukemia. CDR3s include the opening cysteine and the closing phenylalanine or tryptophan. A D gene is named only where the DNA matches it firmly. Size is omitted from some rows. Given values are once, few, many or a class for expanded clones.

j_call | v_call | clone_size | d_call | cdr3_nt | cdr3_aa
TRBJ1-6 | TRBV11-2 | NA | NA | TGTGCCAGCAGCCGCGGGAAATACCGCTCACCCCTCCACTTT | CASSRGKYRSPLHF
TRBJ2-2 | TRBV5-4 | NA | NA | TGTGCCAGCAGCTCACAGCGCACCGGGGAGCTGTTTTTT | CASSSQRTGELFF
TRBJ2-5 | TRBV29-1 | NA | NA | TGCAGCGTCATGACTAGTCCATCATATGGGACCCAGTACTTC | CSVMTSPSYGTQYF
TRBJ1-1 | TRBV7-9 | NA | TRBD1 | TGTGCCAGCAGCTTTAATACAGGGGGCAGGAACACTGAAGCTTTCTTT | CASSFNTGGRNTEAFF
TRBJ2-7 | TRBV5-1 | NA | NA | TGCGCCAGCAGCGCGGACGGGTTTGGCGCGAACGAGCAGTACTTC | CASSADGFGANEQYF
TRBJ1-2 | TRBV4-3 | NA | NA | TGCGCCAGCAGCCAAGATGTGAAAGGCTTCGGGGGCTACACCTTC | CASSQDVKGFGGYTF
TRBJ2-1 | TRBV9 | NA | NA | TGTGCCAGCAGCGTAGCGGGGACTGAGCAGTTCTTC | CASSVAGTEQFF
TRBJ1-2 | TRBV25-1 | NA | NA | TGTGCCAGCAGTGGGTTGAGGTATGGCTACACCTTC | CASSGLRYGYTF
TRBJ2-1 | TRBV5-5 | few | TRBD1 | TGTGCCAGCAGCATTAGGGACGGGACAGACCTCTACAATGAGCAGTTCTTC | CASSIRDGTDLYNEQFF
TRBJ2-5 | TRBV5-6 | NA | NA | TGTGCCAGCAGCCGAACCTTTGGCCAAGAGACCCAGTACTTC | CASSRTFGQETQYF
TRBJ1-2 | TRBV25-1 | NA | NA | TGTGCCAGCAGTGACGACAACTATGGCTACACCTTC | CASSDDNYGYTF
TRBJ2-7 | TRBV6-5 | few | TRBD2 | TGTGCCAGCGCGCCGGGACTAGCGAACGAGCAGTACTTC | CASAPGLANEQYF
TRBJ2-7 | TRBV28 | few | TRBD1 | TGTGCCAGCAGTTTAGATATCACAGGGGACGAGCAGTACTTC | CASSLDITGDEQYF
TRBJ2-2 | TRBV30 | NA | NA | TGTGCCTGGAGTGGGGCAGCCCTGAACACCGGGGAGCTGTTTTTT | CAWSGAALNTGELFF
TRBJ2-2 | TRBV7-9 | few | TRBD2 | TGTGCCAGTACTAGCGGGGCGTCTACCGGGGAGCTGTTTTTT | CASTSGASTGELFF
TRBJ1-2 | TRBV30 | few | NA | TGTGCCTGGAGTCGGAGCCTTGGCTATGGCTACACCTTC | CAWSRSLGYGYTF
TRBJ2-1 | TRBV30 | NA | NA | TGTGCCTGGAGTGTTAGGCAGCATAGCCCCAACAATGAGCAGTTCTTC | CAWSVRQHSPNNEQFF
TRBJ2-7 | TRBV13 | NA | NA | TGTGCCAGCAGCTTAGGCCGTCAGGGGGGCTACGAGCAGTACTTC | CASSLGRQGGYEQYF
TRBJ2-2 | TRBV6-5 | NA | TRBD1 | TGTGCCAGCAGGACGGACAGGGCTAACACCGGGGAGCTGTTTTTT | CASRTDRANTGELFF
TRBJ1-2 | TRBV5-1 | NA | NA | TGCGCCAGCAGCTCCAACTATGGCTACACCTTC | CASSSNYGYTF
TRBJ1-1 | TRBV29-1 | NA | NA | TGCAGCGTTGAAGGTTCCTCAGGGATGAGGACTGAAGCTTTCTTT | CSVEGSSGMRTEAFF
TRBJ2-3 | TRBV7-8 | few | TRBD2 | TGTGCCAGCAGTGGGACTAGCGGGGGGGCGGGAGATACGCAGTATTTT | CASSGTSGGAGDTQYF
TRBJ2-7 | TRBV18 | NA | NA | TGTGCCAGCTCACCGCTGGGAACGGGCATCTCCTACGAGCAGTACTTC | CASSPLGTGISYEQYF
TRBJ2-7 | TRBV11-2 | NA | TRBD2 | TGTGCCAGCAGCTCGCGACTAGCGGGGAGTCACGAGCAGTACTTC | CASSSRLAGSHEQYF
TRBJ2-3 | TRBV5-1 | NA | NA | TGCGCCAGCAGCCCCGCCCGGGCTACAGATACGCAGTATTTT | CASSPARATDTQYF
TRBJ2-1 | TRBV15 | NA | NA | TGTGCCACCAACTTCCCGAGGGCAGGCCCCACCAATGAGCAGTTCTTC | CATNFPRAGPTNEQFF
TRBJ1-3 | TRBV10-3 | few | NA | TGTGCCATCAGTGAGAGGTCTCCCAACACCATATATTTT | CAISERSPNTIYF
TRBJ2-2 | TRBV30 | few | NA | TGTGCCTGGGGTGGGAACCTACTGGGGACCGGGGAGCTGTTTTTT | CAWGGNLLGTGELFF
TRBJ2-7 | TRBV28 | NA | TRBD2 | TGTGCCAGCAGTTTAGGTTTCGGAACTAGCGGATACGAGCAGTACTTC | CASSLGFGTSGYEQYF
TRBJ1-1 | TRBV30 | NA | TRBD1 | TGTGCCTGGAGTCTGAGCCTGGGGGGACAGTTCACTGAAGCTTTCTTT | CAWSLSLGGQFTEAFF
TRBJ2-7 | TRBV5-1 | NA | NA | TGCGCCAGCAGCTTGGCGCCGGGCGGCGAGCAGTACTTC | CASSLAPGGEQYF
TRBJ2-3 | TRBV12-5 | few | NA | TGTGCTAGTGGTAGCCAGTGGGGCTCGCAGTATTTT | CASGSQWGSQYF
TRBJ2-1 | TRBV11-3 | NA | NA | TGTGCCAGCAGCTTAGATCGAGTTTCCTACAATGAGCAGTTCTTC | CASSLDRVSYNEQFF
TRBJ2-7 | TRBV5-1 | NA | NA | TGCGCCAGCAGCCTCCGGGTGGGGAACTACGAGCAGTACTTC | CASSLRVGNYEQYF
TRBJ2-2 | TRBV7-8 | many | NA | TGTGCCAGCAGCTTGCCGACAGTTGGCACCGGGGAGCTGTTTTTT | CASSLPTVGTGELFF
TRBJ1-6 | TRBV11-2 | few | TRBD1 | TGTGCCAGCAGCGAAGGACAGGGGGTTTCACCCCTCCACTTT | CASSEGQGVSPLHF
TRBJ1-5 | TRBV19 | few | NA | TGTGCCAGTAGTATGCTAAGCAATCAGCCCCAGCATTTT | CASSMLSNQPQHF
TRBJ1-1 | TRBV19 | NA | TRBD1 | TGTGCCAGTAGTAAACGGACAGGGGTTATCACTGAAGCTTTCTTT | CASSKRTGVITEAFF
TRBJ1-3 | TRBV27 | NA | NA | TGTGCCAGCAGTCCCCAGGGAGGAGGGGCCGAAAACACCATATATTTT | CASSPQGGGAENTIYF
TRBJ2-7 | TRBV11-3 | NA | NA | TGTGCCAGCAGCTTTGGGAACGACCGAGAGTACTTC | CASSFGNDREYF
TRBJ2-1 | TRBV13 | NA | NA | TGTGCCAGCAGCTTTAGGGGCAATGAGCAGTTCTTC | CASSFRGNEQFF
TRBJ1-2 | TRBV5-1 | many | NA | TGCGCCAGCAGCCCCGGGACATCCTTACAGGGCTACACCTTC | CASSPGTSLQGYTF
TRBJ2-1 | TRBV27 | NA | TRBD2 | TGTGCCAGCAGTTTAGCGGGGGAATGGAACAATGAGCAGTTCTTC | CASSLAGEWNNEQFF
TRBJ2-7 | TRBV6-6 | NA | NA | TGTGCCAGCACCAGGGGCTCCAATTCCTACGAGCAGTACTTC | CASTRGSNSYEQYF